This T cell receptor (beta chain) is drawn from a study of shared clonotypes between healthy human individuals (TCRdb year 2020). Regarding the complete study: The cohort included three men and a couple of women between 18 and 49 years of age. The study deeply sequenced blood TCR repertoires of about 5 healthy adults to estimate repertoire size and the extent of clonotype sharing between individuals. Between about 0.9 and 10 billion PBMCs per donor were obtained by leukapheresis. Different laboratories and diverse techniques were used to prepare libraries and sequence TCR repertoires, to increase sequencing depth and limit assay-specific biases. For each donor, three plates each were used for CD4 naive and CD4 memory, two plates were used for CD8 naive, and one plate was used for CD8 memory. General conclusions and limits of the study: Roughly 5% of naive CD4, 3.5% of naive CD8, approximately 2.2% of memory CD4, and 0.35% to 0.4% of memory CD8 clonotypes were shared across several donors. Because the study included a small number of donors, the genetic and exposure-history diversity represented was limited. Pairwise subsampling indicated that sequencing depth was expected to affect the degree of clonotype sharing among donors. Compared with non-shared clonotypes, clonotypes shared by all four sorted-subset donors had higher generation probabilities. Only blood was sampled, and tissue TCR repertoires likely differ from those in blood. Naive subsets generally had larger estimated clonotype richness than memory subsets. Rarefaction of sorted-subset datasets indicated incomplete sequencing despite the large sequencing depth.

Using the deep immunoSEQ assay, multiplex PCR amplified TCR CDR3 regions from genomic DNA. Genomic DNA extracted from each cell subset was distributed evenly over all wells of several immunoSEQ 96-well plates, and each plate served as one replicate. For sorted subsets, roughly 0.2 ug genomic DNA, equal to tens of thousands of T cell genomes, was loaded into each replicate PCR. Purified libraries were quantified with a Qubit 3.0 fluorometer, sized on a Bioanalyzer 2100, and re-quantified with the KAPA Library Quantification kit. Each immunoSEQ 96-well plate was sequenced on its own single-read 150-cycle Illumina NextSeq 550 flow cell. Per the original workflow: The immunoSEQ output contained only junctional sequences without quality scores, so filtering could not match that applied to full-length reads. To assign V/J genes and CDR3, sequences were annotated using PyIR, a Python wrapper for IgBLAST v1.9, with IMGT germline references. Reads were removed for weak V/J assignments (E-value above 1e-6), missing CDR3, stop codons, out-of-frame junctions, or ambiguous translated residues. A V3J clonotype was defined by an identical inferred V gene, J gene, and CDR3 amino acid sequence. To compute the percentage overlap between repertoires, the number of shared unique clonotypes was divided by the size of the smaller repertoire. Three approaches were used to assess repertoire richness: RTK rarefaction, the Chao1 estimator, and Recon v2.1 estimates of unobserved clonotypes. Generation probabilities for all TCRbeta clonotypes obtained by the gDNA method from a handful of donors were computed using OLGA. TCRdb provides this immuneACCESS table in a form limited to in-frame rearrangements. Some clones are lacking; in checked studies, under half of them reflect an unresolved V gene, and why the rest are absent is not known. Clone size and the V and J calls come from that table; the DNA yielded D and trimming. The sample records 1,500,000 or so clones, roughly 98.5% of which are singletons. Roughly 0.36% of the sample belongs to the ten largest clones.

On this clone itself: Its specific antigen is unknown. The sample holds no much larger clone one base away, and base qualities are not on file. Distinct nucleotide sequences in the sample also encode this CDR3.

V loses 1 base, J loses 3 bases, and the germline ends lie 4 bases apart. The CDR3 has 12 amino acids, counting the end cysteine and phenylalanine. The retained sequence is limited to the CDR3, 36 bases, with the frame set at the first base. Via the germline V gene, CDR1 is SGHRS and CDR2 YFSETQ. Donors were healthy HIV-negative adults with no recently reported acute infections or vaccinations. Every donor was a Caucasian adult living in Nashville, Tennessee, USA. CD4+ T cells were enriched by magnetic negative selection; naive cells were then positively selected on CD45RA, and the negative fraction formed the memory subset. Blood was collected by leukapheresis, and PBMCs were isolated by Ficoll-Histopaque density gradient centrifugation and then cryopreserved in liquid nitrogen vapor phase. Analytical flow cytometry was used to check the purity and quantity of each magnetically sorted T cell population. From each sorted fraction, genomic DNA was isolated and quantified by UV absorbance on a Nanodrop 2000c.

Recombination connected TRBV5-1 to TRBJ1-2; the D gene lacks a confident call. The material sequenced was naive CD4+ T cells sorted from blood. The cell subset or site label here, explained by the study, means: CD45RA+ positively selected. The TCR originated in a man aged 25 to 45 in good health. The nucleotide sequence reads TGCGCCAGCAGCTTGACAGACTATGGCTACACCTTC. This yields the protein CASSLTDYGYTF.